A selection of T cell receptor beta chains follows, all from one sample in a study of blood T cell repertoires in COVID-19. Here immunoSEQ multiplex PCR was the method, and the copy in TCRdb shows in-frame clones only, minus some. This sample has approximately 80,000 clones; roughly four fifths occur once, and the top ten carry roughly 2.2%. The specimen was peripheral blood. These receptors came from a woman between 65 and 79 years old with acute or convalescent COVID-19. Each CDR3 is given with its conserved first and last residue. The D gene is left open where the match is weak. Size values are once, few and many counts, or a class for expanded clones, and some rows have none.

D gene	clone size	V gene	J gene	CDR3 protein	CDR3 DNA
-	few	TRBV19	TRBJ1-1	CASSIVGAARGTEAFF	TGTGCCAGTAGTATAGTCGGGGCAGCCCGGGGGACTGAAGCTTTCTTT
-	-	TRBV6-6	TRBJ1-5	CASSSQQGLSNQPQHF	TGTGCCAGCAGTTCCCAACAGGGTTTGAGTAATCAGCCCCAGCATTTT
TRBD1	-	TRBV19	TRBJ1-2	CASSMSQGDSYGYTF	TGTGCCAGTAGTATGAGTCAGGGGGATTCATATGGCTACACCTTC
-	-	TRBV28	TRBJ1-2	CASSLRGTGINGYTF	TGTGCCAGCAGTTTAAGGGGAACAGGGATTAATGGCTACACCTTC
TRBD1	many	TRBV18	TRBJ2-7	CASSPPAGTGGYEQYF	TGTGCCAGCTCACCACCGGCCGGGACAGGGGGCTACGAGCAGTACTTC
-	-	TRBV6-1	TRBJ1-5	CASSEALGGREPQHF	TGTGCCAGCAGTGAAGCGCTCGGGGGGCGCGAGCCCCAGCATTTT
TRBD1	-	TRBV11-3	TRBJ2-1	CASSPYRGVDNEQFF	TGTGCCAGCAGCCCCTACAGGGGGGTAGACAATGAGCAGTTCTTC
-	-	TRBV6-1	TRBJ1-5	CASSGGAYPGNQPQHF	TGTGCCAGCAGTGGAGGAGCTTATCCGGGCAATCAGCCCCAGCATTTT
TRBD1	-	TRBV2	TRBJ1-5	CASTSRTGVSNQPQHF	TGTGCCAGCACGTCTCGAACAGGGGTAAGCAATCAGCCCCAGCATTTT
-	few	TRBV5-1	TRBJ2-7	CASSLWTGGEQYF	TGCGCCAGCAGCCTGTGGACCGGGGGCGAGCAGTACTTC
-	once	TRBV2	TRBJ2-1	CASSDNYPEQFF	TGTGCCAGCAGTGATAACTACCCAGAGCAGTTCTTC
-	-	TRBV6-5	TRBJ1-1	CASSPDRSNTEAFF	TGTGCCAGCAGTCCCGACAGGTCGAACACTGAAGCTTTCTTT
-	-	TRBV18	TRBJ1-1	CASSHSQGTADEAFF	TGTGCCAGCTCACACTCTCAGGGGACGGCGGATGAAGCTTTCTTT
-	-	TRBV6-5	TRBJ2-4	CASSRDRDIQYF	TGTGCCAGCAGTCGAGATAGAGACATTCAGTACTTC
-	-	TRBV27	TRBJ1-4	CASRGGVGEKLFF	TGTGCCAGCAGGGGAGGGGTAGGGGAAAAACTGTTTTTT
TRBD1	few	TRBV27	TRBJ1-6	CASSVTGESPLHF	TGTGCCAGCAGCGTAACAGGGGAGTCACCCCTCCACTTT
TRBD1	-	TRBV18	TRBJ1-5	CASSPGQIRNQPQHF	TGTGCCAGCTCACCGGGACAGATTCGAAATCAGCCCCAGCATTTT
-	-	TRBV6-5	TRBJ2-7	CASSRAGLNSYEQYF	TGTGCCAGCAGCCGGGCGGGTCTTAACTCCTACGAGCAGTACTTC
-	-	TRBV7-3	TRBJ1-1	CASSFTPGGTEAFF	TGTGCCAGCAGCTTCACCCCGGGGGGCACTGAAGCTTTCTTT
-	-	TRBV7-2	TRBJ2-1	CASSLSKGKNNEQFF	TGTGCCAGCAGCTTATCGAAGGGGAAGAACAATGAGCAGTTCTTC
-	once	TRBV6-6	TRBJ2-1	CASSYQDRYNEQFF	TGTGCCAGCAGTTACCAGGACAGATACAATGAGCAGTTCTTC
TRBD2	-	TRBV7-2	TRBJ2-3	CASSRTRTSGRYTDTQYF	TGTGCCAGCAGTCGAACCCGGACTAGCGGGAGATACACAGATACGCAGTATTTT
-	once	TRBV20-1	TRBJ1-1	CSASYGGFAFF	TGCAGTGCTAGTTACGGGGGGTTCGCTTTCTTT
-	once	TRBV4-1	TRBJ1-2	CASSLAGGANYGYTF	TGCGCCAGCAGCCTCGCCGGTGGAGCTAACTATGGCTACACCTTC
TRBD1	-	TRBV6-5	TRBJ1-2	CASSADRGLYGYTF	TGTGCCAGCAGCGCTGACAGGGGGCTCTATGGCTACACCTTC
-	-	TRBV2	TRBJ2-2	CASRGGGNTGELFF	TGTGCCAGCAGGGGGGGAGGGAACACCGGGGAGCTGTTTTTT
-	-	TRBV10-2	TRBJ1-1	CASSQGHWGNTEAFF	TGCGCCAGCAGTCAAGGACACTGGGGAAACACTGAAGCTTTCTTT
TRBD1	-	TRBV28	TRBJ1-4	CASRRDRGLINEKLFF	TGTGCCAGCAGGCGGGACAGGGGGCTAATTAATGAAAAACTGTTTTTT
-	-	TRBV6-5	TRBJ1-1	CASSTGQNTEAFF	TGTGCCAGCAGCACAGGACAGAACACTGAAGCTTTCTTT